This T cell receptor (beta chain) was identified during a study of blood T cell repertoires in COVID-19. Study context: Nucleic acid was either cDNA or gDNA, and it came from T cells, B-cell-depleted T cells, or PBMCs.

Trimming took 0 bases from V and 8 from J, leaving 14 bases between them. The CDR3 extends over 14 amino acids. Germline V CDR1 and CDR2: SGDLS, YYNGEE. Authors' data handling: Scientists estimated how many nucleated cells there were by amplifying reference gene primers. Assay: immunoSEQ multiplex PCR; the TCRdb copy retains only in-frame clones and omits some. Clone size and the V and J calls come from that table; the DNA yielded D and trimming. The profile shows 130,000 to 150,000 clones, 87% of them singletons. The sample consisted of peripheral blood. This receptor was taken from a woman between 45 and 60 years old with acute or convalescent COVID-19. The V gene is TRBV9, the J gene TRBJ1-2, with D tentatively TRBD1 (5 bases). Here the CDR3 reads CASSVVEGLQGYTF. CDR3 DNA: TGTGCCAGCAGCGTAGTGGAGGGGTTGCAGGGCTACACCTTC.